These 21 T cell receptor beta chains share one sample of origin, sequenced in a study of blood T cell repertoires in COVID-19. Data came from immunoSEQ multiplex PCR; TCRdb stores just in-frame clones and leaves some out. The sample carries some 300,000 clones, about 87% recorded once. The specimen sequenced was peripheral blood. These TCRs come from a man aged 70 or older with acute or convalescent COVID-19.

J is TRBJ2-5 and V is TRBV2; TRBD2 agrees at 8 bases. The CDR3 has 13 residues. CDR1 is SNHLY, CDR2 FYNNEI, per germline. With 4 bases clipped from V and 5 bases from J, the junction kept 3 bases outside the gene matches. The CDR3 region is CASSGPGGETQYF. The CDR3 DNA reads TGTGCCAGCAGTGGTCCGGGGGGGGAGACCCAGTACTTC.

CDR3 nucleotides: TGTGCCAGCAGTTTAAGCGGGAACACAGATACGCAGTATTTT. It specifies CASSLSGNTDTQYF. The chain recombines TRBV27 with TRBJ2-3; 7 bases are shared with TRBD2. Trimming removed 2 bases from V and 2 bases from J; junction bases left unmatched: 1. The CDR3 sequence is 14 residues long. Germline assignment: CDR1 MNHEY and CDR2 SMNVEV (reference sequence).

The chain couples TRBV7-2 to TRBJ1-1, with D maybe TRBD1 (6 bases). The germline V gene encodes CDR1 SGHTA and CDR2 FQGNSA. With 5 bases removed from V and 8 bases from J, the gap between germline ends came to 15 bases. The CDR3 length is 13 residues. The CDR3 protein is CASSGGAWMEAFF. CDR3 sequence (DNA): TGTGCCAGCAGCGGGGGGGCCTGGATGGAAGCTTTCTTT.

The V call is TRBV6-5, the J call TRBJ1-2; TRBD1 is a possible D gene (5 bases). In germline, CDR1 is MNHEY, CDR2 SVGAGI. CDR3 size: 13 residues. Trimming shortened V by 3 bases and J by 2 bases, and 7 bases separated the two germline ends. The CDR3 DNA follows: TGTGCCAGCAGTTATTCAGGGAACTATGGCTACACCTTC. Protein sequence: CASSYSGNYGYTF.

V usage is TRBV20-1 and J usage is TRBJ2-1; D is unclear. Trimming shortened V by 5 bases and J by 2 bases, and 4 bases separated the two germline ends. CDR1 is DFQATT, CDR2 SNEGSKA, per germline (reference sequence). The CDR3 consists of 11 residues. The CDR3 loop is CSAPTYNEQFF. The DNA for the CDR3 is TGCAGTGCTCCCACCTACAATGAGCAGTTCTTC.

The V and J genes are TRBV28 and TRBJ1-2; D call uncertain. This CDR3 is 14 amino acids long. CDR1 and CDR2 (germline): MDHEN, SYDVKM. Trimming pared 1 base from V and 0 bases from J, leaving 6 bases between. This CDR3 reads CASSLLAANYGYTF. CDR3 coding DNA: TGTGCCAGCAGTTTATTGGCAGCTAACTATGGCTACACCTTC.

V and J are TRBV5-4 and TRBJ2-2, with 9 positions matching TRBD2. With V trimmed by 0 bases and J by 4 bases, 7 bases remained unmatched. CDR3 length: 17 amino acids. The germline V gene has CDR1 SGHNT and CDR2 YYREEE (reference sequence). The DNA for the CDR3 is TGTGCCAGCAGCTTGGTCCCGGGACTAGCAAGCACCGGGGAGCTGTTTTTT. Its protein is CASSLVPGLASTGELFF.

This clone appeared once. The chain uses TRBV27 and TRBJ1-5; tentative D call: TRBD1 (5 bases). This CDR3 has 16 residues. The V gene's germline CDR1 is MNHEY and CDR2 SMNVEV (reference sequence). Trimming cost V 5 bases and J 4 bases, with 18 bases left between them. The CDR3 sequence: CASSLTGVSRNQPQHF. In DNA form, the CDR3 reads TGTGCCAGCAGTCTGACGGGGGTCTCGAGGAATCAGCCCCAGCATTTT.

The rearrangement joins TRBV4-3 to TRBJ2-5, with 7 bases fitting TRBD1. After removal of 1 base from V and 5 bases from J, the junction contained 4 bases not matched to a gene. Germline CDR1 reads LGHNA; CDR2 reads YSLEER. There are 14 residues in the CDR3. CDR3 nucleotide sequence: TGCGCCAGCAGCCAAGGAGGGGGCAGGGAGACCCAGTACTTC. It encodes CASSQGGGRETQYF.

This clone was counted a single time. V and J are TRBV7-9 and TRBJ1-5; D possibly corresponds to TRBD1 (6 bases). Trimming pared 1 base from V and 6 bases from J, leaving 19 bases between. The germline CDR1 and CDR2 sequences are SEHNR and FQNEAQ (reference sequence). The CDR3 extends over 17 amino acids. As DNA, the CDR3 is TGTGCCAGCAGCTTAGGCAACACAGGGTTACGGGGTCAGCCCCAGCATTTT. It encodes CASSLGNTGLRGQPQHF.

This clone came up a few times. This chain joins TRBV10-3 and TRBJ1-5; TRBD1 aligns across 7 bases. CDR1 is ENHRY, CDR2 SYGVKD, per germline. This CDR3 contains 16 residues. V shed 3 bases and J 0 bases; nucleotides not matched to a gene: 5. CDR3 nucleotides: TGTGCCATCAGTGAACAGGGGTGGAATAGCAATCAGCCCCAGCATTTT. Its translation: CAISEQGWNSNQPQHF.

The V gene is TRBV6-2 or TRBV6-3, the J gene TRBJ2-5; possible D gene TRBD2, 6 bases. The CDR3 is 13 residues long. V lost 2 bases and J 7 bases, leaving 11 bases between the germline ends. Germline assignment: CDR1 MNHEY and CDR2 SVGEGT. CDR3 sequence reads: CASSYGDSRTQYF. CDR3 nucleotides: TGTGCCAGCAGTTACGGGGACTCTAGGACCCAGTACTTC.

The J gene is TRBJ2-1, the V gene TRBV3-1 (or the pseudogene TRBV3-2), with D perhaps matching TRBD2 (5 bases). The germline V gene has CDR1 LGHDT and CDR2 YNNKEL (reference sequence). This CDR3 region has 14 residues. V gave up 5 bases and J gave up 9 bases, with 17 bases separating them. CDR3 in amino acids: CASSSVPVGSEQFF. Here the CDR3 DNA reads TGTGCCAGCAGCTCAGTCCCGGTGGGGAGTGAGCAGTTCTTC.

Points on this clone: Compared with germline, one end of the junction differs, possibly owing to a read error. The chain combines TRBV2 with TRBJ1-2; D is possibly TRBD1 (5 bases). Per germline, CDR1 SNHLY and CDR2 FYNNEI. This CDR3 has 12 amino acids. The CDR3: CASSEPGRVTDF. The CDR3 DNA sequence: TGTGCCAGCAGTGAACCCGGCAGGGTGACGGACTTC.

The rearrangement links TRBV29-1 to TRBJ2-3, with D maybe TRBD1 (6 bases). Trimming shortened V by 7 bases and J by 1 base, and 15 bases separated the two germline ends. This CDR3 is 14 amino acids long. CDR1 is SQVTM, CDR2 ANQGSEA, per germline. The CDR3 DNA sequence: TGCAGCGCGAATCCGGGACACCGCACAGATACGCAGTATTTT. Protein: CSANPGHRTDTQYF.

The gene calls are TRBV19 and TRBJ1-5; 9 bases match TRBD1. With 5 bases clipped from V and 4 bases from J, the junction kept 6 bases outside the gene matches. The CDR3 covers 15 residues. The V gene's germline CDR1 is LNHDA and CDR2 SQIVND (reference sequence). The CDR3 nucleotides read TGTGCCAGTAGTCCCACCGGGACAGGGAATCAGCCCCAGCATTTT. Translation: CASSPTGTGNQPQHF.

Comments on this clone: An end of the junction differs from the germline gene, which may be a read error. The chain uses TRBV27 and TRBJ2-7; D is ambiguous. Germline lookup yields CDR1 MNHEY and CDR2 SMNVEV (reference sequence). The CDR3 is 9 amino acids. Here the CDR3 DNA reads TGTGCCAGGGAAATTATCCCGAGGTTC. Its protein product is CAREIIPRF.

The chain is built from TRBV4-1 and TRBJ2-5; 11 bases match TRBD2. CDR1 is MGHRA, CDR2 YSYEKL, per germline. The V segment lost 2 bases and the J segment 7 bases; nucleotides outside the gene matches: 6. This CDR3 has 15 residues. The chain's CDR3 is CASSQSRGLAVTQYF. CDR3 in DNA: TGCGCCAGCAGCCAATCTAGGGGACTAGCGGTGACCCAGTACTTC.

The V call is TRBV10-3, the J call TRBJ2-5; TRBD2 aligns across 8 bases. Looked up from germline, CDR1 is ENHRY and CDR2 is SYGVKD. The CDR3 is made up of 14 amino acids. J gave up 5 bases and V 10 bases, and 12 bases lay outside the gene matches. The DNA for the CDR3 is TGTGCCACCACGAGCGGGAGCTCAGGGGAGACCCAGTACTTC. It yields the protein CATTSGSSGETQYF.

The gene calls are TRBV10-3 and TRBJ2-7; 9 nucleotides match TRBD2. The V gene's germline CDR1 is ENHRY and CDR2 SYGVKD. J gave up 4 bases and V 3 bases, and 4 bases lay outside the gene matches. The CDR3 consists of 14 residues. The CDR3 here is CAISDTSGPYEQYF. As DNA, the CDR3 is TGTGCCATCAGTGACACTAGCGGGCCTTACGAGCAGTACTTC.

The V gene is TRBV7-2, the J gene TRBJ1-4; the match to TRBD1 covers 9 bases. The CDR3 loop spans 14 amino acids. The germline gives CDR1 SGHTA, CDR2 FQGNSA. The J segment lost 6 bases and the V segment lost 5 bases, leaving 4 bases of the junction unmatched. CDR3 region: CASSRDRVYEKLFF. The CDR3, as DNA: TGTGCCAGCAGCCGGGACAGGGTGTATGAAAAACTGTTTTTT.